This TCR beta chain was recovered during a study of blood T cell repertoires in COVID-19. Study-wide context: Whether acute or convalescent, the COVID-19 samples came from the United States, Italy and Spain. Nucleic acid was either cDNA or gDNA, and it came from T cells, B-cell-depleted T cells, or PBMCs.

The trim removed 6 bases at V and 5 bases at J, leaving 8 bases unmatched. In germline, CDR1 is MDHEN, CDR2 SYDVKM. The CDR3 has 14 residues. In the authors' workflow: Amplified reference gene primers provided the basis for estimating nucleated cell counts. This table comes from immunoSEQ multiplex PCR, and its TCRdb copy is limited to in-frame clones, with some not included. V, J and clone size derive from that table, while D and trimming were established from the DNA sequence. The table has 70,000 to 90,000 clones, about 87% seen once. The chain carries TRBV28 and TRBJ1-2; 8 bases line up with TRBD1. The sequenced sample was peripheral blood. This sequence originates from a man older than 75 with active or convalescent COVID-19. CDR3: CASSSTGGYYGYTF. The CDR3 region has the DNA TGTGCCAGCAGCTCAACAGGGGGATATTATGGCTACACCTTC.